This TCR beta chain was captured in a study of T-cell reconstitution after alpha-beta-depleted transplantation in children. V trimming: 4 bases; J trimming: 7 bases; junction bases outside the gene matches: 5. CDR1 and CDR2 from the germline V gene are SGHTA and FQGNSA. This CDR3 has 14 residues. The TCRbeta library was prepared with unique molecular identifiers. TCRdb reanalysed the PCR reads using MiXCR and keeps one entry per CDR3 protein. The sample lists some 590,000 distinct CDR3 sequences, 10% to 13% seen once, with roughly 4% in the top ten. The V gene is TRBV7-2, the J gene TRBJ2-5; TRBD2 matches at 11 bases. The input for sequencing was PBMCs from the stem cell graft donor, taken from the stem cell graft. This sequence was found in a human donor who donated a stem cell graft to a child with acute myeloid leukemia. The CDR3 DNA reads TGTGCCAGCAGCTCCCGCGGACTAGCGGGGACCCAGTACTTC. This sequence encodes CASSSRGLAGTQYF.